The present TCR beta chain was sequenced within a study of monozygotic twins with inflammatory bowel disease. Notes on the study in general: Healthy co-twins, by inverse Simpson, had higher TCRbeta diversity than their siblings with IBD.

Concerning this clonotype itself: Its antigen is not known.

Total RNA input per TCR library was approximately 3.5 ug. TCRalpha and TCRbeta cDNA underwent two nested PCRs of roughly 16 and 10 cycles. TCRdb derives one entry per CDR3 protein from the 5' RACE reads, leaving out DNA. This table holds about 130,000 distinct CDR3 sequences. The source is a human donor with ulcerative colitis or Crohn's disease, or a healthy co-twin of an affected twin (not recorded which). Sequenced material: blood.

The CDR3 loop is CSVGPRVSGRAGEQYF. V gene TRBV29-1 combines with J gene TRBJ2-7; TCRdb calls TRBD2, which cannot be checked without DNA. Germline-derived CDR1 and CDR2 are SQVTM and ANQGSEA. The CDR3 consists of 16 residues.